The clone carrying this T cell receptor beta chain has a handful of counts. The antigen remains undetermined. From RNA transcripts, TCR beta CDR3 regions were amplified. The TCR CDR3 was amplified in a first-round RT-PCR using the HTBI primer set. TCRdb independently ran MiXCR on the multiplex PCR reads; one entry per CDR3 protein. This table holds about 150,000 distinct CDR3 sequences, approximately 20% found once. The record originates from a study of T cells in Graves' hyperthyroidism and ophthalmopathy. V shed 1 base and J shed 0 bases, with 9 bases lying between them. The CDR3 is 16 amino acids. CDR1 and CDR2 from the germline V gene are MGHDK and SYGVNS. Study-wide results and limits: In the blood, most expanded thyroid clonotypes above 0.001 appeared as well.

The V call is TRBV25-1, the J call TRBJ2-2; D is ambiguous. The sequenced material came from blood. The clonotype originates from a woman between 50 and 59 years old with Graves' hyperthyroidism that later progressed to Graves' ophthalmopathy. The CDR3 sequence is CASSECRHPNTGELFF. The CDR3 bases are TGTGCCAGCAGTGAATGTCGACACCCGAACACCGGGGAGCTGTTTTTT.